A selection of T cell receptor beta chains follows, all from one sample in a study of cytomegalovirus exposure and HLA in healthy donors. Using immunoSEQ multiplex PCR, the repertoire was profiled, and TCRdb retains in-frame clones only, with some absent. The table shows approximately 80,000 clones, with over 65% occurring only once. What was sequenced was PBMCs. The receptor set was obtained from a woman aged 40 to 55 in good health and CMV-seropositive. The CDR3 runs from the conserved cysteine through the conserved F or W. Fields, in order: D gene, clone size, V gene, J gene, CDR3 protein, CDR3 DNA. A D gene is named only where the DNA matches it firmly. Clone size, where shown, is once, few, many, or a class for clones that have expanded.

>NA|few|TRBV5-6|TRBJ1-1
CASSLVRTEAFF
TGTGCCAGCAGCTTGGTTCGCACTGAAGCTTTCTTT
>TRBD2|NA|TRBV10-1|TRBJ2-2
CASSTGTSGGGELFF
TGCGCCAGCAGTACCGGGACTAGCGGGGGCGGGGAGCTGTTTTTT
>TRBD2|NA|TRBV27|TRBJ2-1
CASSLLGPGLASYNEQFF
TGTGCCAGCAGTTTATTGGGACCGGGACTAGCCTCCTACAATGAGCAGTTCTTC
>TRBD1|NA|TRBV6-5|TRBJ2-7
CASRRQGASIYEQYF
TGTGCCAGCAGAAGACAGGGGGCCTCTATTTACGAGCAGTACTTC
>NA|NA|TRBV5-4|TRBJ1-4
CASSLGGFGEKLFF
TGTGCCAGCAGCTTGGGTGGGTTCGGGGAAAAACTGTTTTTT
>TRBD1|NA|TRBV5-4|TRBJ2-3
CASSPGQGMADTQYF
TGTGCCAGCAGCCCGGGACAGGGGATGGCAGATACGCAGTATTTT
>NA|NA|TRBV10-3|TRBJ2-7
CAISEEGDEQYF
TGTGCCATCAGTGAGGAGGGGGACGAGCAGTACTTC
>NA|NA|TRBV5-1|TRBJ2-5
CASSLHSGEETQYF
TGCGCCAGCAGCTTGCACTCAGGGGAGGAGACCCAGTACTTC
>NA|once|TRBV19|TRBJ2-7
CASSPRGAYEQYF
TGTGCCAGTAGTCCCAGGGGGGCCTACGAGCAGTACTTC
>NA|few|TRBV9|TRBJ2-7
CASSVGSSISSYEQYF
TGTGCCAGCAGCGTGGGGAGCAGTATCAGCTCCTACGAGCAGTACTTC
>NA|NA|TRBV6-6|TRBJ1-3
CASSYGGNTIYF
TGTGCCAGCAGTTACGGCGGAAACACCATATATTTT
>TRBD2|NA|TRBV15|TRBJ2-2
CATRSGATNTGELFF
TGTGCCACCAGGAGCGGGGCGACGAACACCGGGGAGCTGTTTTTT
>TRBD1|NA|TRBV2|TRBJ1-2
CASSESSGTAYGYTF
TGTGCCAGCAGTGAATCCTCCGGGACAGCCTATGGCTACACCTTC
>NA|NA|TRBV4-3|TRBJ1-2
CASSQDSGSQANYGYTF
TGCGCCAGCAGCCAAGATTCCGGAAGCCAGGCTAACTATGGCTACACCTTC
>NA|NA|TRBV11-2|TRBJ2-7
CASSLESSPSLEQYF
TGTGCCAGCAGCTTAGAGAGTAGCCCCTCCCTCGAGCAGTACTTC
>TRBD2|NA|TRBV15|TRBJ2-3
CATSRASFLAGGPGTQYF
TGTGCCACCAGCAGAGCTAGCTTTCTAGCGGGAGGGCCAGGTACGCAGTATTTT
>NA|NA|TRBV7-2|TRBJ1-1
CASSSRVLNTEAFF
TGTGCCAGCAGCTCCAGGGTGCTGAACACTGAAGCTTTCTTT
>NA|NA|TRBV4-3|TRBJ1-6
CASSPDPGRVGSPLHF
TGCGCCAGCAGCCCCGATCCTGGGCGAGTTGGTTCACCCCTCCACTTT
>NA|NA|TRBV6-5|TRBJ1-1
CASSYDRGSGTEAFF
TGTGCCAGCAGTTACGATAGGGGCTCAGGAACTGAAGCTTTCTTT
>TRBD2|NA|TRBV7-6|TRBJ2-3
CASSGHRGVSTDTQYF
TGTGCCAGCAGCGGCCACCGGGGGGTTAGCACAGATACGCAGTATTTT
>TRBD1|NA|TRBV6-5|TRBJ2-7
CASSRQGSYEQYF
TGTGCCAGCAGTAGACAGGGCTCCTACGAGCAGTACTTC
>NA|NA|TRBV5-4|TRBJ1-2
CASSVAGLGYTF
TGTGCCAGCAGCGTGGCAGGGTTAGGCTACACCTTC